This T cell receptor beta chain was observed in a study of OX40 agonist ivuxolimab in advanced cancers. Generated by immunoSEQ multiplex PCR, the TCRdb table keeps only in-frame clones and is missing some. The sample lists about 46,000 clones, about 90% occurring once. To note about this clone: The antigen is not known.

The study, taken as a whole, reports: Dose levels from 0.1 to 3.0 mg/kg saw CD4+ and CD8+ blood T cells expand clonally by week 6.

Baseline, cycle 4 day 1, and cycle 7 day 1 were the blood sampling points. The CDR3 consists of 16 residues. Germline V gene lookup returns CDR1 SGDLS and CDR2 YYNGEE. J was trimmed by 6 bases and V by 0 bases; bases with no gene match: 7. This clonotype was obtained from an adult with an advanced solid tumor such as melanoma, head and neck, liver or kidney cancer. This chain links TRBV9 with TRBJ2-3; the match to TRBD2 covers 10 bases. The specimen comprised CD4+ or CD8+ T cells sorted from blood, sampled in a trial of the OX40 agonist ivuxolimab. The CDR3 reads CASSVAEGLALDTQYF. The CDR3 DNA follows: TGTGCCAGCAGCGTAGCTGAGGGACTAGCGTTGGATACGCAGTATTTT.